Described below is a single T cell receptor beta chain sequence and its context. The source of the sample is a study of blood T cells in healthy people across ages. With a J-beta primer mix and a sample-barcoded 5' primer, a second PCR ran about 7 to 12 cycles. In TCRdb, the 5' RACE reads were re-called with MiXCR into one record per CDR3 protein. The sample lists 550,000 to 650,000 distinct CDR3 sequences, approximately 30% seen once, with 15% to 19% in the top ten. The clonotype was recovered from a woman aged 80 or over in good health. Sequenced input: blood.

CDR3 bases: TGTGCCTGGAGTGAATACAGGGATCATGGCTACACCTTC. Protein sequence: CAWSEYRDHGYTF. The chain has TRBV30 and TRBJ1-2; D might be TRBD1 (6 bases). Germline-derived CDR1 and CDR2 are GTSNPN and SVGIG (reference sequence). V lost 1 base and J lost 6, with 12 bases in between. CDR3 length: 13 residues.